This is a list of T cell receptor beta chains from one sample in a study of CD8+ T cells in alopecia areata. Here immunoSEQ multiplex PCR was the method, and the copy in TCRdb shows in-frame clones only, minus some. The repertoire has 150,000 or so clones, less than 65% of them found once; the top ten carry approximately 19%. This sample comprised CD8+ T cells sorted from blood, obtained at week 0. These receptors came from a human donor with alopecia areata. Both conserved end residues are part of each CDR3. A D gene is named only where the DNA matches it firmly. Clone size is given for some rows only: seen once, a few or many times, or a class if the clone is expanded.

TGCAGCGTTGACTCTGGCAAGTACACTGAAGCTTTCTTT,CSVDSGKYTEAFF,once,TRBJ1-1,TRBV29-1,-
TGCGCCAGCAGCCCCGGGACCGCCGGTTATGGCTACACCTTC,CASSPGTAGYGYTF,-,TRBJ1-2,TRBV4-3,-
TGTGCCACCGACTATATGAACACTGAAGCTTTCTTT,CATDYMNTEAFF,-,TRBJ1-1,TRBV6-1,-
TGTGCCAGCGCGGGGACAGAAAGTGAAAAACTGTTTTTT,CASAGTESEKLFF,few,TRBJ1-4,TRBV28,TRBD1
TGTGCCAGCAGGAGACAGGGCTCCGGGGCCAATTCACCCCTCCACTTT,CASRRQGSGANSPLHF,few,TRBJ1-6,TRBV11-2,TRBD1
TGTGCCATCAGTGAGTCCCCAGGGTTGAGCAATCAGCCCCAGCATTTT,CAISESPGLSNQPQHF,few,TRBJ1-5,TRBV10-3,-
TGTGCCAGCAGCTTTAACGGGCAAGGAGAGACCCAGTACTTC,CASSFNGQGETQYF,-,TRBJ2-5,TRBV7-8,-
TGTGCCAGCAGTGAAGCTAGCGGGGGGGCAGATACGCAGTATTTT,CASSEASGGADTQYF,-,TRBJ2-3,TRBV10-3,TRBD2
TGTGCCAGCAGTCCCCGACAGGGGGCCGACGAGCAGTACTTC,CASSPRQGADEQYF,few,TRBJ2-7,TRBV27,TRBD1
TGTGCCAGCAGGGCGAACACCGGGGAGCTGTTTTTT,CASRANTGELFF,-,TRBJ2-2,TRBV5-4,-
TGTGCCAGCAGCGTAGGAGTGTTAGGGGAGCAGTACTTC,CASSVGVLGEQYF,many,TRBJ2-7,TRBV9,-
TGTGCCACCACCCAACCGGGGGCTACTTCACACCCCACAGATACGCAGTATTTT,CATTQPGATSHPTDTQYF,few,TRBJ2-3,TRBV15,-
TGTGCCAGCAGCCCGGAGCGAGATACGCAGTATTTT,CASSPERDTQYF,-,TRBJ2-3,TRBV7-8,-
TGTGCCAGCAGTCCTGCTCGGAATGAGCAGTTCTTC,CASSPARNEQFF,-,TRBJ2-1,TRBV2,-
TGTGCCAGCAGCAGTTCAGGGGGCGCGGTCTATGGCTACACCTTC,CASSSSGGAVYGYTF,-,TRBJ1-2,TRBV5-6,TRBD1
TGTGCCAGCAGCTTAGAACTGTCGGGCAGCTACGAGCAGTACTTC,CASSLELSGSYEQYF,few,TRBJ2-7,TRBV7-2,-
TGTGCCAGCAGCCAAAGTAGGACAGGTGGGCAGTACTTC,CASSQSRTGGQYF,few,TRBJ2-7,TRBV14,TRBD1
TGCAGCGCATACCGGGACAGGAACTATGGCTACACCTTC,CSAYRDRNYGYTF,few,TRBJ1-2,TRBV29-1,TRBD1
TGTGCCAGCAGCCCCCCGGGGCGGGGTTCCTCTGGGGCCAACGTCCTGACTTTC,CASSPPGRGSSGANVLTF,few,TRBJ2-6,TRBV9,-
TGCAGAGTACCCGCGGACCAGGGGAAGAGAACCCAGTACTTC,CRVPADQGKRTQYF,few,TRBJ2-5,TRBV29-1,-
TGTGCCAGCAGCGGAGGACTAGCGGGGGAAGTATTTGGGGCCAACGTCCTGACTTTC,CASSGGLAGEVFGANVLTF,-,TRBJ2-6,TRBV9,TRBD2
TGTGCCAGCAGCCAAGGCACCGGGGGACTCGAGCAGTACTTC,CASSQGTGGLEQYF,-,TRBJ2-7,TRBV28,-
TGTGCCAGCAGCCGCGAGGGGGAAGCTTTCTTT,CASSREGEAFF,few,TRBJ1-1,TRBV7-9,-
TGCGCCAGCAGCCCAACGAGGGGGGAAGCTTTCTTT,CASSPTRGEAFF,-,TRBJ1-1,TRBV5-1,-
TGCAGCGTTGAAGATCAGGCAGGGAGCCTAGCCAAAAACATTCAGTACTTC,CSVEDQAGSLAKNIQYF,few,TRBJ2-4,TRBV29-1,-
TGTGCCTGGACTGCGGGACAGGGGATACAAGAGACCCAGTACTTC,CAWTAGQGIQETQYF,-,TRBJ2-5,TRBV30,TRBD1
TGTGCCAGCAGTTTTCAGGGTGCTAACTATGGCTACACCTTC,CASSFQGANYGYTF,-,TRBJ1-2,TRBV27,-
TGTGCCAGCAGCTTAACGGGGGCCTCGAATGAGCAGTTCTTC,CASSLTGASNEQFF,-,TRBJ2-1,TRBV7-8,-
TGTGCCAGTAGGATTGGATACGAGCAGTACTTC,CASRIGYEQYF,-,TRBJ2-7,TRBV25-1,-
TGTGCCAGCAGTCAAACCGGGACAGCGGCAGAGACCCAGTACTTC,CASSQTGTAAETQYF,once,TRBJ2-5,TRBV28,TRBD1
TGTGCCAGCAGCTTAGTTCGAGTAAGGGGAGAAGCTTTCTTT,CASSLVRVRGEAFF,few,TRBJ1-1,TRBV7-2,-
TGCAGCGTTGACGGAGTAGCGGGGCACACAGATACGCAGTATTTT,CSVDGVAGHTDTQYF,-,TRBJ2-3,TRBV29-1,TRBD2
TGCGCCAGCAGCCAAAATACCCTATACGAGCAGTACTTC,CASSQNTLYEQYF,-,TRBJ2-7,TRBV4-1,-
TGTGCCAGCAGCGATAGCGGGGTGTACAATGAGCAGTTCTTC,CASSDSGVYNEQFF,-,TRBJ2-1,TRBV5-6,TRBD2
TGCAGCGTTGTCTTAAACACTGAAGCTTTCTTT,CSVVLNTEAFF,-,TRBJ1-1,TRBV29-1,-
TGTGCCAGCAGCTTAGAGGGACAGGGGGCAGGTACGCAGTATTTT,CASSLEGQGAGTQYF,-,TRBJ2-3,TRBV7-6,TRBD1
TGTGCCAGCAGCCCAAGGGAGCGTCAAGAGACCCAGTACTTC,CASSPRERQETQYF,few,TRBJ2-5,TRBV13,-
TGTGCCAGCAGCTCCTACAGGGGAGTGTACCCCTACAATGAGCAGTTCTTC,CASSSYRGVYPYNEQFF,-,TRBJ2-1,TRBV5-6,TRBD1
TGCAGCGTTAACCGGGAGGGAGGCTACACCTTC,CSVNREGGYTF,-,TRBJ1-2,TRBV29-1,-
TGTGCCAGCAGTTTATCTAGGGGACTATTAGAGTTCTTC,CASSLSRGLLEFF,few,TRBJ2-1,TRBV27,TRBD2
TGTGCCACCAGGTTAGATAATTCACCCCTCCACTTT,CATRLDNSPLHF,-,TRBJ1-6,TRBV15,-
TGTGCCAGCAGCTTGGATGAGGGAAAAGCCCAGCATTTT,CASSLDEGKAQHF,-,TRBJ1-5,TRBV5-4,-
TGCGCCAGCAGCCAAGATCTATGGGCGGGACAGGGAGGATCTGTTAATGGCTACACCTTC,CASSQDLWAGQGGSVNGYTF,-,TRBJ1-2,TRBV4-3,TRBD1